Listed here are 27 T cell receptor beta chains from one sample, sequenced in a study of CD8 T cells in Susac syndrome. RNA in amounts of 0.5 to 1 ug was reverse transcribed with random hexamers. TCRdb independently ran MiXCR on the immunoSEQ multiplex PCR reads; one entry per CDR3 protein. The sample lists over 95,000 distinct CDR3 sequences, around 90% seen once, with about 0.15% in the top ten. Sample: CD4+ T cells from PBMCs. These receptors were taken from a human donor in good health.

J is TRBJ2-1 and V is TRBV6-5; D not resolved. The CDR3 length is 12 residues. V lost 4 bases and J lost 8, with 9 bases in between. Germline V gene data show CDR1 as MNHEY and CDR2 as SVGAGI. The CDR3 loop reads CASSSSSHEQFF. CDR3 nucleotide sequence: TGTGCCAGCAGTTCCTCGTCGCATGAGCAGTTCTTC.

The chain uses TRBV7-8 and TRBJ2-7, with 9 bases that match TRBD2. The CDR3 is 15 residues long. V lost 1 base and J lost 3; bases outside the gene matches: 4. CDR1 is SGHVS and CDR2 is FQNEAQ in the germline V gene. The CDR3 protein is CASSLVAGGRYEQYF. Written as DNA, the CDR3 is TGTGCCAGCAGCTTAGTGGCGGGGGGGCGCTACGAGCAGTACTTC.

This chain links TRBV2 with TRBJ2-7, with TRBD1 matching 8 bases. Germline values: CDR1 SNHLY, CDR2 FYNNEI. This CDR3 contains 15 residues. The V and J ends lost 6 bases and 6 bases, in that order; junction bases with no gene match: 13. The CDR3: CASRGVGQVNREQYF. The CDR3 region has the DNA TGTGCCAGCAGGGGTGTGGGACAGGTAAACCGCGAGCAGTACTTC.

The CDR3 here is CSARPYLGGGQPQHF. The DNA of the CDR3 is TGCAGTGCTAGACCCTACCTCGGGGGTGGTCAGCCCCAGCATTTT. The chain uses TRBV20-1 and TRBJ1-5; perhaps TRBD1 as D (5 bases). The ends were cut back, 2 bases at V and 6 bases at J, with 17 bases in the middle. CDR1 is DFQATT, CDR2 SNEGSKA, per germline (reference sequence). The CDR3 loop spans 15 amino acids.

This clonotype was counted once. The J gene is TRBJ2-3, the V gene TRBV20-1, with no clear D. Germline lookup yields CDR1 DFQATT and CDR2 SNEGSKA (reference sequence). This CDR3 comprises 12 residues. Deletions cut 5 bases from V and 5 bases from J, with 11 bases between. The CDR3 protein is CSAGPLLDTQYF. The DNA of the CDR3 is TGCAGTGCTGGACCCCTCTTAGATACGCAGTATTTT.

The genes are TRBV19 and TRBJ2-5; no reliable D call. Germline CDR1 and CDR2: LNHDA and SQIVND (reference sequence). CDR3 length: 14 residues. V lost 1 base to trimming and J lost 4 bases, with 10 bases between them. The CDR3 reads CASSIVLVGETQYF. The CDR3 nucleotides read TGTGCCAGTAGTATAGTCTTAGTCGGAGAGACCCAGTACTTC. The complete variable domain, with remaining parts taken from reference TRBV19 and TRBJ2-5, reads DGGITQSPKYLFRKEGQNVTLSCEQNLNHDAMYWYRQDPGQGLRLIYYSQIVNDFQKGDIAEGYSVSREKKESFPLTVTSAQKNPTAFYLCASSIVLVGETQYFGPGTRLLVL.

The rearrangement links TRBV29-1 to TRBJ1-2; D might be TRBD1 (5 bases). This CDR3 contains 13 residues. The germline V gene encodes CDR1 SQVTM and CDR2 ANQGSEA. Trimming took 1 base from V and 2 from J, leaving 8 bases between them. CDR3 DNA sequence: TGCAGCGTTGAAGCGCCAGGGAACTATGGCTACACCTTC. Residues: CSVEAPGNYGYTF.

This rearrangement joins TRBV5-1 to TRBJ1-2; no definite D call. Trimming shortened V by 0 bases and J by 4 bases, and 7 bases separated the two germline ends. The CDR3 extends over 13 amino acids. CDR1 is SGHRS, CDR2 YFSETQ, per germline. DNA of the CDR3: TGCGCCAGCAGCTTGGAAGGCCTCTATGGCTACACCTTC. It specifies CASSLEGLYGYTF.

Concerning this clonotype: Germline and junction disagree at one end, which may indicate a read error. V gene TRBV18 combines with J gene TRBJ2-4; weak D call: TRBD2 (6 bases). The CDR3 sequence is 16 residues long. Germline V gene sequence: CDR1 KGHSH, CDR2 LQKENI. The CDR3 nucleotides read TGTGCCAGCTCACCTCTGGGACTCAAAGCCGAAAACATTCAGTACTTC. Translation: CASSPLGLKAENIQYF.

The table lists this clonotype with a few counts. The rearrangement links TRBV13 to TRBJ2-7, with 8 bases matching TRBD1. V trimming: 4 bases; J trimming: 2 bases; junction bases outside the gene matches: 13. CDR3 size: 17 residues. Germline V gene lookup returns CDR1 PRHDT and CDR2 FYEKMQ (reference sequence). The CDR3: CASSWGDRLSATYEQYF. For the CDR3, the DNA is TGTGCCAGCAGCTGGGGGGACAGGCTCTCCGCCACCTACGAGCAGTACTTC.

The chain uses TRBV12-3 or TRBV12-4 and TRBJ2-1; D remains unclear. Trimming took off 6 bases at V and 4 bases at J, with 16 bases between the two ends. CDR3 size: 15 residues. The chain's CDR3 is CASSPDPKGYNEQFF. The CDR3 DNA follows: TGTGCCAGCAGCCCGGACCCAAAAGGATACAATGAGCAGTTCTTC.

This sequence joins TRBV6-1 and TRBJ2-4; maybe TRBD2 (5 bases). The CDR3 contains 15 residues. Germline V gene lookup returns CDR1 MNHNS and CDR2 SASEGT. Deletions cut 0 bases from V and 6 bases from J, with 12 bases between. This CDR3 reads CASSEAANGGNIQYF. CDR3 nucleotide sequence: TGTGCCAGCAGTGAAGCGGCAAACGGAGGAAACATTCAGTACTTC.

The V call is TRBV19, the J call TRBJ2-1; D is unresolved. Per the germline V gene, CDR1 is LNHDA and CDR2 is SQIVND (reference sequence). The CDR3 is 15 residues long. The germline V and J ends were trimmed by 5 bases and 4 bases, with 15 bases remaining between them. The CDR3 here is CASSQAEDAYNEQFF. The CDR3 DNA sequence: TGTGCCAGTAGTCAGGCCGAAGATGCTTACAATGAGCAGTTCTTC.

The chain couples TRBV19 to TRBJ1-2, with D perhaps TRBD1 (5 bases). This CDR3 is built from 15 residues. Germline V gives CDR1 LNHDA, CDR2 SQIVND (reference sequence). V was pared by 3 bases and J by 0 bases, with 11 bases between. DNA of the CDR3: TGTGCCAGTAGTATGGAATCGACAGCTAACTATGGCTACACCTTC. Protein product: CASSMESTANYGYTF.

This clonotype was counted a few times. The chain carries TRBV21-1 and TRBJ2-4; the table names TRBD1, a call not compared with the DNA. TRBV21-1 is a pseudogene segment. The CDR3 is 17 amino acids. The CDR3 spells CASTPADRGLAKNIQYF. CDR3 nucleotides: TGTGCCAGCACCCCGGCGGACAGGGGGCTGGCCAAAAACATTCAGTACTTC.

The CDR3 DNA sequence: TGCAGTGCTAGAGACGTACGGGGGGCCCAAAACATTCAGTACTTC. It yields the protein CSARDVRGAQNIQYF. The chain uses TRBV20-1 and TRBJ2-4, with D possibly being TRBD2 (7 bases). The V gene lost 0 bases and the J gene lost 5 bases, with 14 bases spanning the gap. There are 15 residues in the CDR3. Germline CDR1 reads DFQATT; CDR2 reads SNEGSKA (reference sequence).

The chain carries TRBV5-1 and TRBJ2-1; TRBD2 might be the D (5 bases). The CDR3 has 14 amino acids. V was pared by 4 bases and J by 9 bases, with 17 bases between. The germline gives CDR1 SGHRS, CDR2 YFSETQ. This CDR3 reads CASSNPTNRGEQFF. In DNA form, the CDR3 reads TGCGCCAGCAGCAATCCGACCAACCGGGGTGAGCAGTTCTTC. Filled out from reference TRBV5-1 and TRBJ2-1, the complete variable domain reads KAGVTQTPRYLIKTRGQQVTLSCSPISGHRSVSWYQQTPGQGLQFLFEYFSETQRNKGNFPGRFSGRQFSNSRSEMNVSTLELGDSALYLCASSNPTNRGEQFFGPGTRLTVL.

V gene TRBV18 combines with J gene TRBJ1-5; no reliable D call. The CDR3 length is 15 residues. Trimming left V 3 bases short and J 5 bases short, with 14 bases between. Germline V gene lookup returns CDR1 KGHSH and CDR2 LQKENI. CDR3 loop: CASSPDGQDYQPQHF. The DNA of the CDR3 is TGTGCCAGCTCACCCGATGGGCAGGATTATCAGCCCCAGCATTTT.

This chain connects TRBV3-1 to TRBJ1-3, with 8 bases that match TRBD1. V gave up 4 bases and J gave up 4 bases; unmatched junction bases: 6. CDR3 length: 15 amino acids. CDR1 and CDR2 (germline): LGHDT, YNNKEL (reference sequence). The CDR3 nucleotides are TGTGCCAGCAGCCTCGGACAGGGTGCGGGAAACACCATATATTTT. Its translation: CASSLGQGAGNTIYF.

CDR3 nucleotide sequence: TGTGCCAGCAGGGACAGGGGCGACGAGCAGTTCTTC. Translated, it gives CASRDRGDEQFF. This chain connects TRBV6-2 or TRBV6-3 to TRBJ2-1, with TRBD1 matching over 9 bases. Germline trimming cut 6 bases from V and 10 bases from J; bases unmatched to any gene: 4. Germline CDR1 reads MNHEY; CDR2 reads SVGEGT. The CDR3 sequence is 12 residues long.

This chain connects TRBV12-3 or TRBV12-4 to TRBJ2-7; tentatively, D is TRBD1 (7 bases). CDR3 length equals 15 residues. The V and J ends lost 2 bases and 3 bases respectively, with 14 bases between them. Written as DNA, the CDR3 is TGTGCCAGCAGTTTAACAGGGGACTCCCTCTACGAGCAGTACTTC. It is translated as CASSLTGDSLYEQYF.

The chain links TRBV12-3 or TRBV12-4 to TRBJ1-2; no clear D. The CDR3 totals 13 residues. Trimming pared 6 bases from V and 4 bases from J, leaving 12 bases between. Written as DNA, the CDR3 is TGTGCCAGCAGCCCGTCGGATAGCTATGGCTACACCTTC. This sequence encodes CASSPSDSYGYTF.

The CDR3 sequence is CSVARAGSYGYTF. CDR3 DNA sequence: TGCAGCGTTGCCCGGGCAGGCTCCTATGGCTACACCTTC. The chain joins TRBV29-1 to TRBJ1-2; D uncertain. V was clipped by 4 bases and J by 4 bases, with 13 bases between them. Germline V lookup: CDR1 SQVTM, CDR2 ANQGSEA. The CDR3 consists of 13 residues.

The chain carries TRBV6-2 or TRBV6-3 and TRBJ2-3; TRBD2 matches at 14 bases. Germline V gives CDR1 MNHEY, CDR2 SVGEGT. The CDR3 has 16 residues. Unmatched junction bases numbered 8, after V lost 6 bases and J lost 6 bases. This CDR3 is CASSHVGLAGVDTQYF. CDR3 sequence (DNA): TGTGCCAGCAGCCACGTGGGACTAGCGGGAGTCGATACGCAGTATTTT.

The chain recombines TRBV12-3 or TRBV12-4 with TRBJ2-7; D tentatively reads TRBD1 or TRBD2 (5 bases each). The CDR3 runs to 14 residues. V lost 5 bases, J lost 3 bases, and 14 bases lay in between. CDR3 DNA sequence: TGTGCCAGCAGTCTCTCGGGACCGATCTACGAGCAGTACTTC. It specifies CASSLSGPIYEQYF.

In DNA form, the CDR3 reads TGTGCCAGCGTGGACAGGCGAAATCAGCCCCAGCATTTT. It encodes CASVDRRNQPQHF. The chain joins TRBV6-2 or TRBV6-3 to TRBJ1-5; 7 bases align to TRBD1. The CDR3 has 13 amino acids. The V gene's germline CDR1 is MNHEY and CDR2 SVGEGT. V shed 8 bases and J 4 bases; nucleotides not matched to a gene: 5.

This chain links TRBV7-8 with TRBJ1-2; possible D gene TRBD1, 6 bases. Trimming removed 5 bases from V and 5 bases from J, with 12 bases in between. The germline V gene encodes CDR1 SGHVS and CDR2 FQNEAQ. The length of the CDR3 is 13 residues. CDR3 nucleotides: TGTGCCAGCAGCCCAAGGACAGAATATGGCTACACCTTC. This encodes CASSPRTEYGYTF.